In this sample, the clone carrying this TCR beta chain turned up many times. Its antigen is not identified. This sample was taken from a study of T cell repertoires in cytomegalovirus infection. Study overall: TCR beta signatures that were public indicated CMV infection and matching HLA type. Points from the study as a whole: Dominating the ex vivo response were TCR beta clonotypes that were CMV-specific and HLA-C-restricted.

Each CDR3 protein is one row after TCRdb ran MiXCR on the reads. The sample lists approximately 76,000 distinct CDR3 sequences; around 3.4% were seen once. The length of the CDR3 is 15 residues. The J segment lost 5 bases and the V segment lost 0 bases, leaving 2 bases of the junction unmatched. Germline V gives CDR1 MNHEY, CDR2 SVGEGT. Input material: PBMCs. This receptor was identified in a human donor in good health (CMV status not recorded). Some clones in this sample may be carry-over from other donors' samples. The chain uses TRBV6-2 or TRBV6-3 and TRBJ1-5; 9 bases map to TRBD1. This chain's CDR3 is CASSYSDRGDQPQHF. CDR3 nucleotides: TGTGCCAGCAGTTACTCGGACAGGGGTGATCAGCCCCAGCATTTT.